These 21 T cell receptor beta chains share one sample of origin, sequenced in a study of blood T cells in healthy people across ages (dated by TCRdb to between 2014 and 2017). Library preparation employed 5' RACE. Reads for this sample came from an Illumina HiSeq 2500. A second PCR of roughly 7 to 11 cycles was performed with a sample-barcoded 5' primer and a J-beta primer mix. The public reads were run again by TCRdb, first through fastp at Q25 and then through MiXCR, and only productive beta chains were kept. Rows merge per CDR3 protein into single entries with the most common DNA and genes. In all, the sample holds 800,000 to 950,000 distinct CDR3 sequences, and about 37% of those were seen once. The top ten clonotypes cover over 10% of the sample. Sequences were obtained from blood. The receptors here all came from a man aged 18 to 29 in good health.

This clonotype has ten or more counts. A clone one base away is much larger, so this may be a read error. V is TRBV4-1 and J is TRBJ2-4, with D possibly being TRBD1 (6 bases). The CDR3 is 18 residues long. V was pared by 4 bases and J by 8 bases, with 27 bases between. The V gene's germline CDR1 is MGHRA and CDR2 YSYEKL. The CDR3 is CASSPSREGEMNGDIQYF. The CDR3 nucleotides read TGCGCCAGCAGCCCCAGCCGTGAGGGGGAGATGAATGGTGACATTCAGTACTTC.

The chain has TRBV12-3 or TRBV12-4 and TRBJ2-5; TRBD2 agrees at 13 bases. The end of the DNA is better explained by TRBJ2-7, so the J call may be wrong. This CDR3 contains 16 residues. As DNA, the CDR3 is TGTGCCAGCAGTCATAGGACTAGCGGGGGTTCCAGCGAGCAGTACTTC. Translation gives CASSHRTSGGSSEQYF.

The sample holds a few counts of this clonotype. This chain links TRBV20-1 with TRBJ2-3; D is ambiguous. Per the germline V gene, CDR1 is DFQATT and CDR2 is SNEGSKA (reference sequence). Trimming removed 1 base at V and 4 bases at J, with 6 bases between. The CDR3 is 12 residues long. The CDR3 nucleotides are TGCAGTGCTAGAGCCTACCCAGATACGCAGTATTTT. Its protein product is CSARAYPDTQYF.

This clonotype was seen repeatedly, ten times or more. CDR3 sequence: CASSPTGADYEQYF. CDR3 DNA sequence: TGTGCCAGCAGCCCTACAGGGGCGGATTACGAGCAGTACTTC. The chain carries TRBV7-2 and TRBJ2-7; 7 nucleotides align to TRBD1. The CDR3 is 14 amino acids. Germline-derived CDR1 and CDR2 are SGHTA and FQGNSA. The J segment lost 4 bases and the V segment lost 5 bases, leaving 8 bases of the junction unmatched.

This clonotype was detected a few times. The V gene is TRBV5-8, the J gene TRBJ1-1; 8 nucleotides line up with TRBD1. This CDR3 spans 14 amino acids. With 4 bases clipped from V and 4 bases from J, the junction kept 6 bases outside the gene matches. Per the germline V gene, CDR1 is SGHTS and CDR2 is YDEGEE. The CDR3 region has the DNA TGTGCCAGCAGCACCCGGACAGGGAGCACTGAAGCTTTCTTT. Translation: CASSTRTGSTEAFF.

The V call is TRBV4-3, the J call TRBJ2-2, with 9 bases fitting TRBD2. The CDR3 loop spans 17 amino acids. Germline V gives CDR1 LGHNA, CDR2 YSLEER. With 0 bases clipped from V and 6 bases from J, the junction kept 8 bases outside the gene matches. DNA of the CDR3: TGCGCCAGCAGCCAAGATTGGGGGACTAGCATCTCCGGGGAGCTGTTTTTT. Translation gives CASSQDWGTSISGELFF.

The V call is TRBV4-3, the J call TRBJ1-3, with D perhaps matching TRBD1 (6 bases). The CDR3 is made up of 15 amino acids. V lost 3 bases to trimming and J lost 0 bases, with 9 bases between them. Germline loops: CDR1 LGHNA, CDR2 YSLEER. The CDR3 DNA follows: TGCGCCAGCAGCCACCTGGACAGCTCTGGAAACACCATATATTTT. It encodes CASSHLDSSGNTIYF.

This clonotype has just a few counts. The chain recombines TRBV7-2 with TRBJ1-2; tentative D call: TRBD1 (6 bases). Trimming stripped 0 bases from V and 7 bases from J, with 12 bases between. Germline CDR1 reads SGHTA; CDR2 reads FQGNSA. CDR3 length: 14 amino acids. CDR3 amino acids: CASSLASIGGGYTF. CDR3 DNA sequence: TGTGCCAGCAGCTTAGCCTCTATAGGGGGTGGCTACACCTTC. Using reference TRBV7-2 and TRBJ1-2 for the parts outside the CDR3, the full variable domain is GAGVSQSPSNKVTEKGKDVELRCDPISGHTALYWYRQSLGQGLEFLIYFQGNSAPDKSGLPSDRFSAERTGGSVSTLTIQRTQQEDSAVYLCASSLASIGGGYTFGSGTRLTVV.

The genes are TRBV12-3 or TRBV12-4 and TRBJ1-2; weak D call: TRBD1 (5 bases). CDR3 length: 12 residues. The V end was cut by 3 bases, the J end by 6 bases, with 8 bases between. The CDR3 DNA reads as TGTGCCAGCAGTTTTCAGGGACATGGCTACACCTTC. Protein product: CASSFQGHGYTF.

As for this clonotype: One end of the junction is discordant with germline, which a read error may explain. The CDR3 DNA is TGTACCAGCAGTTTTGCAGACAAGAACACTGAAGCTTTCTTT. As protein: CTSSFADKNTEAFF. This rearrangement joins TRBV12-3 or TRBV12-4 to TRBJ1-1; D not resolved. The CDR3 is made up of 14 amino acids.

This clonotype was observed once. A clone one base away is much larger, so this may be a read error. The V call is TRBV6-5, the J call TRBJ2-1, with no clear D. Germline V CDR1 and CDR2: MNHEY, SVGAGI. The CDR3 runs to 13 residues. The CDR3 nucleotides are TGTGCCAGCAGTTACTCTGCGGCTAATGCGCAGTTCTTC. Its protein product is CASSYSAANAQFF.

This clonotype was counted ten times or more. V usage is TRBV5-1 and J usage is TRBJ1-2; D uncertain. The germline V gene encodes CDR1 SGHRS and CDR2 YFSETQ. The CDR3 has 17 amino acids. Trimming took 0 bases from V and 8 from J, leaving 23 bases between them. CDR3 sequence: CASSLAYMEMPVFGYTF. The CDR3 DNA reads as TGCGCCAGCAGCTTGGCGTACATGGAGATGCCGGTCTTCGGCTACACCTTC.

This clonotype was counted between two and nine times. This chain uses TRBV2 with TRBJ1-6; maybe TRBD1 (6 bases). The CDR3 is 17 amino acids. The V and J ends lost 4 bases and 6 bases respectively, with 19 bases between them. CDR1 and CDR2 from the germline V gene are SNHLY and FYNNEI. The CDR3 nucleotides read TGTGCCAGCAGTGGCTATAGTCGGGGGGCTGGTAATTCACCCCTCCACTTT. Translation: CASSGYSRGAGNSPLHF.

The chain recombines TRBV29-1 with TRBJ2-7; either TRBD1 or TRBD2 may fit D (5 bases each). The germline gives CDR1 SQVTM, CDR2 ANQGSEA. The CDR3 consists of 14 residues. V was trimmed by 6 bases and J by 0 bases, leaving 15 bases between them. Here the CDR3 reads CSVAGTESSYEQYF. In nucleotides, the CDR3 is TGCAGCGTCGCCGGGACGGAGAGCTCCTACGAGCAGTACTTC.

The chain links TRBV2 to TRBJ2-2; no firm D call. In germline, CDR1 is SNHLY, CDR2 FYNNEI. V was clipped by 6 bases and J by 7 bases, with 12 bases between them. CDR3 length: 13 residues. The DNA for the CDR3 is TGTGCCAGCAGAGGGTCGGTCGTCGGGGAGCTGTTTTTT. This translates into CASRGSVVGELFF.

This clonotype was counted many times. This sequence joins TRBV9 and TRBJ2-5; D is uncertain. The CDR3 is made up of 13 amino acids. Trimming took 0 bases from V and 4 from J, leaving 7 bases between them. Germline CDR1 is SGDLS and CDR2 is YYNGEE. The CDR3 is CASSVEVAETQYF. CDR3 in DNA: TGTGCCAGCAGCGTAGAGGTAGCAGAGACCCAGTACTTC.

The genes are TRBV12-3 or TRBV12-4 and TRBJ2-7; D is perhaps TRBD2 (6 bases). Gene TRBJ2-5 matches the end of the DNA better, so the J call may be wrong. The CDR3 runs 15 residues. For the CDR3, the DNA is TGTGCCAGCAGTTTGTCCCGGGGGAATTGGGAGACCCAGTACTTC. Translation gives CASSLSRGNWETQYF.

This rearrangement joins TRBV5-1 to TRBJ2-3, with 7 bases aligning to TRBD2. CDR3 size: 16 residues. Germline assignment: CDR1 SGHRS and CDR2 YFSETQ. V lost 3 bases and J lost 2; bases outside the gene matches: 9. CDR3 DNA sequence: TGCGCCAGCAGCTGGGGGAGGGGCACCTTCACAGATACGCAGTATTTT. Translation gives CASSWGRGTFTDTQYF.

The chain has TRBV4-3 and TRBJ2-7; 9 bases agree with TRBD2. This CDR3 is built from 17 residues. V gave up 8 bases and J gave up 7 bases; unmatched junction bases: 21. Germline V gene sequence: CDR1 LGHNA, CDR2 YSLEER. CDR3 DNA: TGCGCCAGCGGATCCGGGGTAGCGGGGGCTTCCTACAATGAGCAGTACTTC. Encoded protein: CASGSGVAGASYNEQYF.

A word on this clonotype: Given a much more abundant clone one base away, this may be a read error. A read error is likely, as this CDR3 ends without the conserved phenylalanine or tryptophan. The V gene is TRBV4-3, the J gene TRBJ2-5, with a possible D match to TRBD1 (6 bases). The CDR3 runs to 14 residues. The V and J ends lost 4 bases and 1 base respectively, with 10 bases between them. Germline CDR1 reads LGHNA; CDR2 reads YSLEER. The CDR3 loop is CASSLGTPQETQYL. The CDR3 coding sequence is TGCGCCAGCAGCCTCGGGACACCCCAAGAGACCCAGTACTTA.

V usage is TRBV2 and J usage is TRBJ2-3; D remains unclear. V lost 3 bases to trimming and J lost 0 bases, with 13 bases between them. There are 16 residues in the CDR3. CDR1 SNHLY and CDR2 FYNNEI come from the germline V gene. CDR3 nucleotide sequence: TGTGCCAGCAGTGATCAAGATCGCTCTAGCACAGATACGCAGTATTTT. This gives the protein CASSDQDRSSTDTQYF. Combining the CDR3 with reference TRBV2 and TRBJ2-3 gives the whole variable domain EPEVTQTPSHQVTQMGQEVILRCVPISNHLYFYWYRQILGQKVEFLVSFYNNEISEKSEIFDDQFSVERPDGSNFTLKIRSTKLEDSAMYFCASSDQDRSSTDTQYFGPGTRLTVL.